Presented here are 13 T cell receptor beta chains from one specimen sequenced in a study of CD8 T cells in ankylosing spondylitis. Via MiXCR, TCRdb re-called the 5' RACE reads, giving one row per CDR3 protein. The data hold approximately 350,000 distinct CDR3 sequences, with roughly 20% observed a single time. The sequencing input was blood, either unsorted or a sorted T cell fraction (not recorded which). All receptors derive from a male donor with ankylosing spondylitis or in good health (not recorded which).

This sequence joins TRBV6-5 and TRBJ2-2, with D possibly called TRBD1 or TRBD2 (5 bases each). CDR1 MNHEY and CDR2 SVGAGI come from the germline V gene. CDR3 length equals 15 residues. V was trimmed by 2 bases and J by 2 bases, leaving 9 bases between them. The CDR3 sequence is CASSYGGPNTGELFF. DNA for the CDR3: TGTGCCAGCAGTTACGGGGGACCTAACACCGGGGAGCTGTTTTTT.

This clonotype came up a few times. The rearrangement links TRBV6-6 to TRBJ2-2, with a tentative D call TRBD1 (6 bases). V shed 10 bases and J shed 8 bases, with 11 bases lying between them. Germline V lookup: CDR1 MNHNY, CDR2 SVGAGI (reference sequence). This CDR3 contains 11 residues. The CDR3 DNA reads TGTGCCACCTATACAGGGGGGGAGCTGTTTTTT. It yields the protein CATYTGGELFF.

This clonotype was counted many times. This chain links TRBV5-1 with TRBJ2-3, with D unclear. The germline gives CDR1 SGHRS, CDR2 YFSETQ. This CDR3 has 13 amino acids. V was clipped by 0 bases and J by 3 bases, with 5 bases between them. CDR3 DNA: TGCGCCAGCAGCTTGGTTCGTACAGATACGCAGTATTTT. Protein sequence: CASSLVRTDTQYF.

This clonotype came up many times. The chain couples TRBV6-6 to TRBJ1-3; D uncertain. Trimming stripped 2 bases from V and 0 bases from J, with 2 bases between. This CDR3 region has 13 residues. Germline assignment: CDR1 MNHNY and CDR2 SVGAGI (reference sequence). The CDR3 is CASSYSSGNTIYF. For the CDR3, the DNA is TGTGCCAGCAGTTACAGCTCTGGAAACACCATATATTTT.

CDR3 in DNA: TGTGCCTGGAGTGTATATGGTGGGCAGCCCCAGCATTTT. It codes for CAWSVYGGQPQHF. The J gene is TRBJ1-5, the V gene TRBV30, with no clear D. V gave up 0 bases and J gave up 7 bases, with 10 bases separating them. CDR3 size: 13 residues. Germline values: CDR1 GTSNPN, CDR2 SVGIG (reference sequence).

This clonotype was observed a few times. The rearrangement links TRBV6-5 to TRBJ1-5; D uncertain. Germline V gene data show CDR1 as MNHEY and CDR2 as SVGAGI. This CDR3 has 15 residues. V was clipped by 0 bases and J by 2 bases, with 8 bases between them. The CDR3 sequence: CASSYSVTRNQPQHF. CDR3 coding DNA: TGTGCCAGCAGTTACTCGGTCACCCGCAATCAGCCCCAGCATTTT.

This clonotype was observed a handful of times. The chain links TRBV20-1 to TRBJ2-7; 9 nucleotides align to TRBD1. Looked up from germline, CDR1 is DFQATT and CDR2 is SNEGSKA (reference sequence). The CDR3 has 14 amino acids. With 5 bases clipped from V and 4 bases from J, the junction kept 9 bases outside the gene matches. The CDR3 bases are TGCAGTGCTGGGACAGGGAGGGGAATATACGAGCAGTACTTC. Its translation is CSAGTGRGIYEQYF.

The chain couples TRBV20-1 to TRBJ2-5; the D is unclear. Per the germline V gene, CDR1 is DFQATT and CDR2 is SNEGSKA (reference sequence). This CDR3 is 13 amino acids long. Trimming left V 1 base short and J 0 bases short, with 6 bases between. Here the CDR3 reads CSARGRNQETQYF. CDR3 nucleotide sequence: TGCAGTGCTAGAGGCAGGAACCAAGAGACCCAGTACTTC.

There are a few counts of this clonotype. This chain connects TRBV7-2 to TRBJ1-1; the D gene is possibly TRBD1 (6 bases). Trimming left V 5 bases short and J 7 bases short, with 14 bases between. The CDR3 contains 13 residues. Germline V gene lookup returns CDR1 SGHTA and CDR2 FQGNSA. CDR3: CASSITGSSEAFF. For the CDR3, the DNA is TGTGCCAGCAGCATCACAGGGTCAAGTGAAGCTTTCTTT.

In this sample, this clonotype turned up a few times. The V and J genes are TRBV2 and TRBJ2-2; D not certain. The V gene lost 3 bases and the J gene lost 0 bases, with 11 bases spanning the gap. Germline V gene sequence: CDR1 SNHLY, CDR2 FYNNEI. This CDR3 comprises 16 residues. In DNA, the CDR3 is TGTGCCAGCAGTGATTGGGCCGACGCGAACACCGGGGAGCTGTTTTTT. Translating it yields CASSDWADANTGELFF.

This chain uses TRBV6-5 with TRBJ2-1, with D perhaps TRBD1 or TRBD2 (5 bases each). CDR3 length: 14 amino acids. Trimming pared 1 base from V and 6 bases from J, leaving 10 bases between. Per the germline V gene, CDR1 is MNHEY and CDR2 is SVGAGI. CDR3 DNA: TGTGCCAGCAGTTACTATGGGGACGCCAATGAGCAGTTCTTC. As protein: CASSYYGDANEQFF.

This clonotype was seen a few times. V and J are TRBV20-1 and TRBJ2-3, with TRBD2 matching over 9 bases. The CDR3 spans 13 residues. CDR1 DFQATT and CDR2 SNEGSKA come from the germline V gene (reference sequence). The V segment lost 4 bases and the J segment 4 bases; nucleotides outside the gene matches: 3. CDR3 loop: CSAKAGGSDTQYF. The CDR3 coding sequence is TGCAGTGCTAAAGCGGGGGGCTCAGATACGCAGTATTTT.

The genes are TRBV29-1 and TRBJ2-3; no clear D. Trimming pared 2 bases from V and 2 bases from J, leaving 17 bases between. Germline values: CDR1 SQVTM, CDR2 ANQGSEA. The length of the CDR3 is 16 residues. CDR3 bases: TGCAGCGTTGAAAGATGGTTGGATCGGTCCACAGATACGCAGTATTTT. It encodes CSVERWLDRSTDTQYF.